The 24 T cell receptor beta chains below come from one sample, sequenced in a study of blood T cell repertoires in COVID-19. TCRdb's copy holds only in-frame clones and misses some; the assay was immunoSEQ multiplex PCR. This table has around 180,000 clones, around 85% appearing once. Material for sequencing was peripheral blood. The receptors stem from a woman of 80 years or more with acute or convalescent COVID-19.

The V and J genes are TRBV29-1 and TRBJ2-7; 7 bases map to TRBD2. CDR1 and CDR2 (germline): SQVTM, ANQGSEA. The V and J ends lost 3 bases and 4 bases, in that order; junction bases with no gene match: 6. This CDR3 comprises 13 residues. CDR3 bases: TGCAGCGTTGATGGTGGGGAGGGTTACGAGCAGTACTTC. Amino acids: CSVDGGEGYEQYF.

The chain uses TRBV18 and TRBJ1-3; 7 bases map to TRBD1. Germline CDR1 and CDR2: KGHSH and LQKENI. Germline trimming cut 3 bases from V and 3 bases from J; bases unmatched to any gene: 5. This CDR3 contains 15 residues. The CDR3 loop reads CASSPGTADGNTIYF. The CDR3 coding sequence is TGTGCCAGCTCACCCGGGACAGCGGATGGAAACACCATATATTTT.

V is TRBV12-5 and J is TRBJ2-3, with D possibly matching TRBD1 (6 bases). The CDR3 runs to 19 residues. Germline CDR1 is LGHNT and CDR2 is FRNRAP. V lost 5 bases to trimming and J lost 4 bases, with 28 bases between them. The CDR3 spells CASGPGDNRADVSSDTQYF. CDR3 DNA sequence: TGTGCTAGTGGTCCAGGAGACAACAGGGCGGACGTCTCGTCAGATACGCAGTATTTT. Supplemented by reference TRBV12-5 and TRBJ2-3, the full variable domain reads DARVTQTPRHKVTEMGQEVTMRCQPILGHNTVFWYRQTMMQGLELLAYFRNRAPLDDSGMPKDRFSAEMPDATLATLKIQPSEPRDSAVYFCASGPGDNRADVSSDTQYFGPGTRLTVL.

V gene TRBV9 combines with J gene TRBJ1-2, with 9 positions matching TRBD1. The V and J ends lost 2 bases and 2 bases, in that order; junction bases with no gene match: 4. In germline, CDR1 is SGDLS, CDR2 YYNGEE. The CDR3 has 15 amino acids. The CDR3 coding sequence is TGTGCCAGCAGCGTGGACAGGGGACCGAACTATGGCTACACCTTC. Residues: CASSVDRGPNYGYTF.

The chain recombines TRBV10-3 with TRBJ1-2; no reliable D call. This CDR3 has 13 amino acids. Trimming took 9 bases from V and 1 from J, leaving 12 bases between them. Germline V gene lookup returns CDR1 ENHRY and CDR2 SYGVKD. The CDR3 here is CAMTGVFNYGYTF. For the CDR3, the DNA is TGTGCCATGACGGGAGTGTTTAACTATGGCTACACCTTC.

V usage is TRBV5-1 and J usage is TRBJ2-7; tentatively, D is TRBD1 (5 bases). CDR3 length equals 14 residues. The germline V and J ends were trimmed by 0 bases and 3 bases, with 10 bases remaining between them. Germline lookup yields CDR1 SGHRS and CDR2 YFSETQ. For the CDR3, the DNA is TGCGCCAGCAGCTTGGGGCGGACAAACTACGAGCAGTACTTC. Translation gives CASSLGRTNYEQYF.

This clone appeared a single time. V gene TRBV27 combines with J gene TRBJ1-1, with TRBD1 matching over 7 bases. CDR1 and CDR2 from the germline V gene are MNHEY and SMNVEV (reference sequence). V was pared by 6 bases and J by 8 bases, with 12 bases of the junction left unmatched. The CDR3 sequence is 14 residues long. The CDR3 DNA sequence: TGTGCCAGCAGCTACCTCTCGGACAGGAGGGAAGCTTTCTTT. Residues: CASSYLSDRREAFF.

The CDR3 loop reads CASSQTSSGASYEQYF. CDR3 DNA sequence: TGCGCCAGCAGCCAAACTTCTAGCGGGGCCTCCTACGAGCAGTACTTC. The genes are TRBV4-1 and TRBJ2-7; 9 bases align to TRBD2. V trimming: 2 bases; J trimming: 0 bases; junction bases outside the gene matches: 5. CDR3 length: 16 amino acids. The V gene's germline CDR1 is MGHRA and CDR2 YSYEKL.

The rearrangement uses TRBV2 and TRBJ2-2; possible D gene TRBD1, 5 bases. Looked up from germline, CDR1 is SNHLY and CDR2 is FYNNEI. With 1 base removed from V and 10 bases from J, the gap between germline ends came to 16 bases. This CDR3 region has 15 residues. In DNA, the CDR3 is TGTGCCAGCAGTGAAGACTCCAGGGTGGTGGAGGAGCTGTTTTTT. Encoded protein: CASSEDSRVVEELFF. Variable domain in full (rest from reference TRBV2 and TRBJ2-2): EPEVTQTPSHQVTQMGQEVILRCVPISNHLYFYWYRQILGQKVEFLVSFYNNEISEKSEIFDDQFSVERPDGSNFTLKIRSTKLEDSAMYFCASSEDSRVVEELFFGEGSRLTVL.

The chain combines TRBV11-2 with TRBJ2-5, with D perhaps TRBD2 (5 bases). The V end was cut by 2 bases, the J end by 4 bases, with 8 bases between. The germline V gene encodes CDR1 SGHAT and CDR2 FQNNGV. This CDR3 is built from 13 residues. CDR3 residues: CASSLRRGETQYF. The CDR3 DNA sequence: TGTGCCAGCAGCTTACGTCGGGGAGAGACCCAGTACTTC.

This chain uses TRBV24-1 with TRBJ1-2, with D maybe TRBD1 (5 bases). Germline V lookup: CDR1 KGHDR, CDR2 SFDVKD. CDR3 size: 14 residues. V was clipped by 4 bases and J by 6 bases, with 14 bases between them. The chain's CDR3 is CATSDGGLVDGYTF. For the CDR3, the DNA is TGTGCCACCAGTGACGGGGGACTTGTCGATGGCTACACCTTC.

V and J are TRBV2 and TRBJ1-1, with D tentatively TRBD1 (5 bases). V was cut by 7 bases and J by 9 bases, with 21 bases left in between. The germline V gene has CDR1 SNHLY and CDR2 FYNNEI. The CDR3 spans 14 residues. The CDR3 DNA sequence: TGTGCCAGCATGGGGTCCGACAGCTACACAAAAGCTTTCTTT. Translated, it gives CASMGSDSYTKAFF. The full variable domain, completed using reference TRBV2 and TRBJ1-1, is EPEVTQTPSHQVTQMGQEVILRCVPISNHLYFYWYRQILGQKVEFLVSFYNNEISEKSEIFDDQFSVERPDGSNFTLKIRSTKLEDSAMYFCASMGSDSYTKAFFGQGTRLTVV.

V gene TRBV4-1 combines with J gene TRBJ1-2, with no clear D. Germline loops: CDR1 MGHRA, CDR2 YSYEKL. The CDR3 sequence is 14 residues long. Trimming cost V 0 bases and J 7 bases, with 12 bases left between them. The CDR3 coding sequence is TGCGCCAGCAGCCAAGAAGTGACTCGGTCTGGCTACACCTTC. Translating it yields CASSQEVTRSGYTF.

This chain uses TRBV2 with TRBJ2-2; tentatively, D is TRBD2 (6 bases). The CDR3 sequence is 16 residues long. V was trimmed by 4 bases and J by 1 base, leaving 13 bases between them. CDR1 is SNHLY and CDR2 is FYNNEI in the germline V gene. The CDR3 nucleotides are TGTGCCAGCAGTGGGAGGGTAGCGAGGAACACCGGGGAGCTGTTTTTT. Translating gives CASSGRVARNTGELFF.

V gene TRBV11-2 combines with J gene TRBJ2-2, with 7 positions matching TRBD2. Germline V lookup: CDR1 SGHAT, CDR2 FQNNGV. The J segment lost 6 bases and the V segment lost 5 bases, leaving 12 bases of the junction unmatched. This CDR3 contains 16 residues. The CDR3: CASSLEWGGIAGELFF. The CDR3 coding sequence is TGTGCCAGCAGCCTGGAATGGGGAGGGATAGCCGGGGAGCTGTTTTTT.

This clone was seen a handful of times. The V and J genes are TRBV19 and TRBJ1-1, with 7 positions matching TRBD1. CDR3 length equals 13 residues. Germline V lookup: CDR1 LNHDA, CDR2 SQIVND (reference sequence). The trim removed 6 bases at V and 3 bases at J, leaving 4 bases unmatched. CDR3 in DNA: TGTGCCAGTAGCGACAGGGCGTACACTGAAGCTTTCTTT. Translated, it gives CASSDRAYTEAFF.

V and J are TRBV12-3 or TRBV12-4 and TRBJ2-7; the D gene is possibly TRBD2 (6 bases). Trimming removed 7 bases from V and 1 base from J, with 11 bases in between. This CDR3 has 13 residues. The CDR3 DNA is TGTGCCAGCACCAGCGCGGGGTCCTACGAGCAGTACTTC. This translates into CASTSAGSYEQYF.

CDR3 DNA: TGTGCCACCAGCAGAGAATTAGGGGGCCGGGATGGCTACACCTTC. This encodes CATSRELGGRDGYTF. The J gene is TRBJ1-2, the V gene TRBV15; TRBD1 agrees at 7 bases. V trimming: 0 bases; J trimming: 6 bases; junction bases outside the gene matches: 7. CDR1 and CDR2 from the germline V gene are LNHNV and YYDKDF (reference sequence). CDR3 length: 15 residues.

The chain joins TRBV5-5 to TRBJ1-5, with D unclear. The V gene lost 4 bases and the J gene lost 2 bases, with 7 bases spanning the gap. The CDR3 runs to 13 residues. The germline V gene encodes CDR1 SGHKS and CDR2 YYEKEE (reference sequence). For the CDR3, the DNA is TGTGCCAGCAGCGGTCAGGGCAATCAGCCCCAGCATTTT. Translation: CASSGQGNQPQHF.

The V and J genes are TRBV5-8 and TRBJ1-1; D is uncertain. The V end lost 3 bases, the J end lost 3 bases, and 6 bases lay between the germline ends. This CDR3 has 12 amino acids. Germline V gene lookup returns CDR1 SGHTS and CDR2 YDEGEE. The CDR3 loop is CASSYGDTEAFF. In DNA form, the CDR3 reads TGTGCCAGCAGCTACGGGGACACTGAAGCTTTCTTT.

The J gene is TRBJ1-4, the V gene TRBV24-1; possible D gene TRBD1, 6 bases. CDR1 is KGHDR and CDR2 is SFDVKD in the germline V gene. This CDR3 is 15 amino acids long. Trimming took 3 bases from V and 10 from J, leaving 17 bases between them. CDR3 sequence reads: CATSDPRGARGKLFF. For the CDR3, the DNA is TGTGCCACCAGTGATCCCCGGGGGGCTCGAGGAAAACTGTTTTTT.

This chain's CDR3 is CASSPLGQGSAEQYF. The CDR3 DNA reads TGTGCCAGCAGTCCCCTGGGACAGGGGTCCGCCGAGCAGTACTTC. V gene TRBV27 combines with J gene TRBJ2-7; 10 bases line up with TRBD1. Germline CDR1 is MNHEY and CDR2 is SMNVEV (reference sequence). The CDR3 runs 15 residues. The trim removed 5 bases at V and 6 bases at J, leaving 10 bases unmatched.

This chain joins TRBV19 and TRBJ1-1, with 8 bases that match TRBD1. Germline V gene lookup returns CDR1 LNHDA and CDR2 SQIVND (reference sequence). The CDR3 totals 14 residues. V lost 6 bases and J lost 2; bases outside the gene matches: 5. Here the CDR3 DNA reads TGTGCCAGTAGCGACAGGGGAAGAAACACTGAAGCTTTCTTT. It yields the protein CASSDRGRNTEAFF.

V and J are TRBV6-5 and TRBJ1-1; possible D gene TRBD1, 5 bases. Trimming took 2 bases from V and 0 from J, leaving 7 bases between them. The CDR3 extends over 14 amino acids. Per the germline V gene, CDR1 is MNHEY and CDR2 is SVGAGI. The CDR3 protein is CASSYTGMNTEAFF. The CDR3, as DNA: TGTGCCAGCAGTTACACAGGAATGAACACTGAAGCTTTCTTT.